Listed below are T cell receptor beta chains from one sample, sequenced in a study of T cell repertoires in cytomegalovirus infection. TCRdb reprocessed the reads via MiXCR and lists one record per CDR3 protein. The profile shows about 680,000 distinct CDR3 sequences, 20% to 25% of them singletons. The sequencing sample was made of CD8+ T cells from PBMCs. The receptors stem from a human donor in good health (CMV status not recorded). Some clones in this sample may be carry-over from other donors' samples. The CDR3 runs from the conserved cysteine through the conserved F or W. Each record gives: D gene, clone size, J gene, V gene, CDR3 protein, CDR3 DNA. A D gene is named only where the DNA matches it firmly. A clone size is listed for some rows: how often the clone was seen (once, few, many), or a class if it is expanded.

d_gene: .; abundance: once; j_gene: TRBJ2-7; v_gene: TRBV5-6; CDR3aa: CASSLGGDKSSYEQYF; CDR3nt: TGTGCCAGCAGTCTGGGAGGGGACAAGAGCTCCTACGAGCAGTACTTC
d_gene: TRBD2; abundance: .; j_gene: TRBJ2-7; v_gene: TRBV6-8; CDR3aa: CASSYWGGGNEQYF; CDR3nt: TGTGCCAGCAGTTACTGGGGCGGGGGGAACGAGCAGTACTTC
d_gene: .; abundance: few; j_gene: TRBJ2-7; v_gene: TRBV11-2; CDR3aa: CASSLVDDNNEQYF; CDR3nt: TGTGCCAGCAGCTTAGTCGATGATAACAACGAGCAGTACTTC
d_gene: .; abundance: once; j_gene: TRBJ1-5; v_gene: TRBV6-8; CDR3aa: CAISPRGTPQHF; CDR3nt: TGTGCCATCAGTCCCCGGGGGACCCCCCAGCATTTT
d_gene: TRBD1; abundance: few; j_gene: TRBJ2-2; v_gene: TRBV7-6; CDR3aa: CASSYSPTGELFF; CDR3nt: TGTGCCAGCAGCTATTCTCCGACAGGGGAACTGTTTTTT
d_gene: .; abundance: few; j_gene: TRBJ2-6; v_gene: TRBV19; CDR3aa: CASRRTSSSGANVLTF; CDR3nt: TGTGCCAGTAGGAGGACATCCTCCTCTGGGGCCAACGTCCTGACTTTC
d_gene: TRBD1; abundance: .; j_gene: TRBJ1-1; v_gene: TRBV4-2; CDR3aa: CASSHEEGAPNTEAFF; CDR3nt: TGTGCCAGCAGCCATGAAGAGGGGGCTCCGAACACTGAAGCTTTCTTT
d_gene: .; abundance: .; j_gene: TRBJ2-3; v_gene: TRBV7-2; CDR3aa: CASSPGTVPTDTQYF; CDR3nt: TGTGCCAGCAGCCCCGGGACTGTACCCACAGATACGCAGTATTTT
d_gene: .; abundance: few; j_gene: TRBJ2-3; v_gene: TRBV11-2; CDR3aa: CASSLGQGLPIGYF; CDR3nt: TGTGCCAGCAGCTTAGGCCAGGGGCTCCCCATTGGGTATTTT
d_gene: TRBD2; abundance: .; j_gene: TRBJ2-1; v_gene: TRBV20-1; CDR3aa: CSARDSWVAGGRSSYNEQFF; CDR3nt: TGCAGTGCTAGAGACAGCTGGGTAGCGGGGGGGCGCAGCTCCTACAATGAGCAGTTCTTC
d_gene: TRBD1; abundance: many; j_gene: TRBJ1-2; v_gene: TRBV6-1; CDR3aa: CASIQSDRGGDGYTF; CDR3nt: TGTGCCAGCATCCAATCAGACAGGGGCGGAGATGGCTACACCTTC
d_gene: TRBD1; abundance: .; j_gene: TRBJ1-2; v_gene: TRBV6-2/TRBV6-3; CDR3aa: CASRPGQGAPNYGYTF; CDR3nt: TGTGCCAGCAGACCGGGACAGGGGGCGCCTAACTATGGCTACACCTTC
d_gene: TRBD2; abundance: few; j_gene: TRBJ2-7; v_gene: TRBV11-2; CDR3aa: CASSLAPRGNYEQYF; CDR3nt: TGTGCCAGCAGCTTAGCCCCGCGGGGGAACTACGAGCAGTACTTC
d_gene: .; abundance: few; j_gene: TRBJ2-5; v_gene: TRBV14; CDR3aa: CASGLRRETQYF; CDR3nt: TGTGCCAGCGGACTACGGAGAGAGACCCAGTACTTC
d_gene: .; abundance: once; j_gene: TRBJ2-7; v_gene: TRBV14; CDR3aa: CASSQSTRVGSYEQYF; CDR3nt: TGTGCCAGCAGCCAATCCACCCGAGTAGGGTCCTACGAGCAGTACTTC
d_gene: TRBD2; abundance: .; j_gene: TRBJ2-5; v_gene: TRBV7-7; CDR3aa: CASSSSTSIQETQYF; CDR3nt: TGTGCTAGCAGCTCTTCGACTAGCATCCAAGAGACCCAGTACTTC
d_gene: .; abundance: .; j_gene: TRBJ2-1; v_gene: TRBV4-3; CDR3aa: CASSQRGPSGVRGYNEQFF; CDR3nt: TGCGCCAGCAGCCAACGAGGCCCCTCAGGGGTCCGTGGCTACAATGAGCAGTTCTTC
d_gene: TRBD2; abundance: many; j_gene: TRBJ2-3; v_gene: TRBV7-6; CDR3aa: CASSLGVAGGSTDTQYF; CDR3nt: TGTGCCAGCAGCTTAGGAGTAGCGGGGGGGAGCACAGATACGCAGTATTTT
d_gene: TRBD1; abundance: .; j_gene: TRBJ2-3; v_gene: TRBV13; CDR3aa: CASTLRRGRSTSTDTQYF; CDR3nt: TGTGCCAGCACCCTAAGAAGGGGGCGTTCGACTAGCACAGATACGCAGTATTTT
d_gene: .; abundance: few; j_gene: TRBJ2-3; v_gene: TRBV19; CDR3aa: CASSLRTPADTQYF; CDR3nt: TGTGCCAGTAGTCTCAGGACTCCCGCAGATACGCAGTATTTT
d_gene: .; abundance: many; j_gene: TRBJ1-1; v_gene: TRBV7-9; CDR3aa: CASSLGKGNTEAFF; CDR3nt: TGTGCCAGCAGCTTAGGGAAGGGGAACACTGAAGCTTTCTTT
d_gene: TRBD2; abundance: .; j_gene: TRBJ2-2; v_gene: TRBV13; CDR3aa: CASSLRAGGRVGELFF; CDR3nt: TGTGCCAGCAGCTTAAGAGCGGGGGGGCGAGTCGGGGAGCTGTTTTTT
d_gene: .; abundance: many; j_gene: TRBJ2-7; v_gene: TRBV6-5; CDR3aa: CASSLILTGIYEQYF; CDR3nt: TGTGCCAGCAGTTTAATCTTAACAGGGATTTACGAGCAGTACTTC
d_gene: .; abundance: .; j_gene: TRBJ2-1; v_gene: TRBV9; CDR3aa: CASTLGGGRANEQFF; CDR3nt: TGTGCCAGCACCCTTGGGGGTGGAAGGGCCAATGAGCAGTTCTTC
d_gene: .; abundance: few; j_gene: TRBJ2-5; v_gene: TRBV6-2/TRBV6-3; CDR3aa: CASSYTARQETQYF; CDR3nt: TGTGCCAGCAGTTACACCGCCAGACAAGAGACCCAGTACTTC